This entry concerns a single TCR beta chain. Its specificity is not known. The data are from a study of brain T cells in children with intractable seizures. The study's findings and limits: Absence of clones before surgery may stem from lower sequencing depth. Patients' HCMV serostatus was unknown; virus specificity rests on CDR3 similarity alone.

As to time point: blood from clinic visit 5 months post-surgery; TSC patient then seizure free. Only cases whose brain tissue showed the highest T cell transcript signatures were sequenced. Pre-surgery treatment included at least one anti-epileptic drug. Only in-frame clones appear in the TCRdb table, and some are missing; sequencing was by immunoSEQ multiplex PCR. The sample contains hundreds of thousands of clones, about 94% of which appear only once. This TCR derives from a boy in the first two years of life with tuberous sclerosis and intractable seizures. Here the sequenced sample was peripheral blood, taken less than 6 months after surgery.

In nucleotides, the CDR3 is TGTGCCAGCAGCTCGGACAGGGCATACAATGAGCAGTTCTTC. This codes for CASSSDRAYNEQFF. This chain links TRBV5-8 with TRBJ2-1; TRBD1 aligns across 8 bases. The V gene's germline CDR1 is SGHTS and CDR2 YDEGEE. J lost 4 bases, V lost 3 bases, and 3 bases had no gene match. The CDR3 is 14 amino acids.